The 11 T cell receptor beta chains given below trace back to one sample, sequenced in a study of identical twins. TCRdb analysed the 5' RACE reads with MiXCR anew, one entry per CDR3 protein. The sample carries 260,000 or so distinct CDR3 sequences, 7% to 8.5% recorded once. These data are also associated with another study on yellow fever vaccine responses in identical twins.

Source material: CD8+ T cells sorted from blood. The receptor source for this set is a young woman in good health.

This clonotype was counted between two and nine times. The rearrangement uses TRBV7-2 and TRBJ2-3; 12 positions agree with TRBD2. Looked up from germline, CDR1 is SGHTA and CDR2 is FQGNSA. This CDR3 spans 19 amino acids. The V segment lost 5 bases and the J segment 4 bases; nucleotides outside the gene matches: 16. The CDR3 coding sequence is TGTGCCAGCAGCCAGCGCTCGGCTAGCGGGGGGGCCTCGCCAGATACGCAGTATTTT. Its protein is CASSQRSASGGASPDTQYF.

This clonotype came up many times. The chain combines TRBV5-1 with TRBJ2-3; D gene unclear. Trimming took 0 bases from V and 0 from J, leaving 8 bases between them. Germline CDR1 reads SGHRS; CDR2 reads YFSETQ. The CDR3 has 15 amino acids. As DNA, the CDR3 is TGCGCCAGCAGCTTGGATACACGAAGCACAGATACGCAGTATTTT. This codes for CASSLDTRSTDTQYF.

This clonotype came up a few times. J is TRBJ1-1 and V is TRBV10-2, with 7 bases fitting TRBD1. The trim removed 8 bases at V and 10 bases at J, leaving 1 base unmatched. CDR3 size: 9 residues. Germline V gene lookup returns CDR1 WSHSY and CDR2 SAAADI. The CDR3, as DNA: TGCGCCAGCGGGACAGCAGCTTTCTTT. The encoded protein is CASGTAAFF.

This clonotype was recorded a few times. CDR3 sequence (DNA): TGTGCCATCAGTGAGCAGGGAGCGGGGAATGAGCAGTTCTTC. This encodes CAISEQGAGNEQFF. The rearrangement uses TRBV10-3 and TRBJ2-1; 7 positions match TRBD2. The V segment lost 2 bases and the J segment 7 bases; nucleotides outside the gene matches: 5. The CDR3 spans 14 residues. Germline V gene lookup returns CDR1 ENHRY and CDR2 SYGVKD.

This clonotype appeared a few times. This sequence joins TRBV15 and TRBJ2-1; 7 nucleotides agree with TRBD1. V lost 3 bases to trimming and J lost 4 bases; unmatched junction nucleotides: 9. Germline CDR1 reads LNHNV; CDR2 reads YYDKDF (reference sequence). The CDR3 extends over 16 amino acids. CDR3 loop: CATSSTTGTVYNEQFF. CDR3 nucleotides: TGTGCCACCAGCAGTACAACCGGGACAGTTTACAATGAGCAGTTCTTC.

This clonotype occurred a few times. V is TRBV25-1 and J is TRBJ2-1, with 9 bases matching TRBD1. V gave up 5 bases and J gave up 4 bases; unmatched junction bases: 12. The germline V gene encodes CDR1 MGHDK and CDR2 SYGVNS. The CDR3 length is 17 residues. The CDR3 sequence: CASSPPGLGTGYNEQFF. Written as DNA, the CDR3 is TGTGCCAGCAGTCCACCTGGGCTCGGGACAGGGTACAATGAGCAGTTCTTC.

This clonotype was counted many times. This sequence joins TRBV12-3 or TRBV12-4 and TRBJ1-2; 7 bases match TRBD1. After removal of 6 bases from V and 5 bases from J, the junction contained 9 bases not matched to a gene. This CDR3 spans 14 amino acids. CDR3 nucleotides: TGTGCCAGCAGCACGACAGGGTCTGGGTATGGCTACACCTTC. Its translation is CASSTTGSGYGYTF.

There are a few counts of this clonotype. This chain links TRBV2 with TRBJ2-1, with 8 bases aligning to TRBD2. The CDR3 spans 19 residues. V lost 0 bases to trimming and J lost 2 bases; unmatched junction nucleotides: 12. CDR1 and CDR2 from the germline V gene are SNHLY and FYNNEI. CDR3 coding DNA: TGTGCCAGCAGTGAAGCTTCAATCCCAGCGGGAGTTCCCTACAATGAGCAGTTCTTC. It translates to CASSEASIPAGVPYNEQFF.

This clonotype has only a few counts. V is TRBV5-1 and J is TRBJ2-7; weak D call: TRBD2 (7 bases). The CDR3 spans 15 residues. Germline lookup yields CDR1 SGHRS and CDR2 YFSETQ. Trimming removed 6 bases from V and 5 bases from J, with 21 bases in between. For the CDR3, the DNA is TGCGCCAGCAAGCTTGGGGGGGGCGGCTTTCACGAGCAGTACTTC. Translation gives CASKLGGGGFHEQYF.

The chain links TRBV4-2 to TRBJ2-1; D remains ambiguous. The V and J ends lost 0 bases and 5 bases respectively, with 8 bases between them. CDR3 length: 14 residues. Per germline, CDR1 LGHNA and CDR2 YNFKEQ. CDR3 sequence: CASSQDLGHNEQFF. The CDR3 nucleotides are TGTGCCAGCAGCCAAGATTTAGGCCACAATGAGCAGTTCTTC.

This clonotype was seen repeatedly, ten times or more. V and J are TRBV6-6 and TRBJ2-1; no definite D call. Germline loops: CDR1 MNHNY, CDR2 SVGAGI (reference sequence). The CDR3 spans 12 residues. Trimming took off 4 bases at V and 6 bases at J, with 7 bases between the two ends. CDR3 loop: CASSFYFNEQFF. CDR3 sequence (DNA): TGTGCCAGCAGTTTTTACTTCAATGAGCAGTTCTTC.